This TCR beta chain originates from a study of T cells after yellow fever vaccination. The study, taken as a whole, reports: Among all clonotypes, a small share was observed in both CD4 and CD8 compartments.

V gave up 2 bases and J gave up 5 bases; unmatched junction bases: 6. Germline V lookup: CDR1 SGHVS, CDR2 FQNEAQ. CDR3 length: 15 amino acids. From the 5' RACE reads, TCRdb called clonotypes with MiXCR, one entry per CDR3 protein. The sample lists about 220,000 distinct CDR3 sequences, 3.2% occurring once. This clonotype was counted a few times. No antigen is known for it. The receptor comes from a man aged 18 to 30 who received the YFV17D yellow fever vaccine. This sample comprised CD4+ T cells sorted from PBMCs, obtained 10 days after the yellow fever booster vaccination. The chain is built from TRBV7-8 and TRBJ1-1; 9 bases align to TRBD1. CDR3 residues: CASSLWDRAQTEAFF. The CDR3 nucleotides are TGTGCCAGCAGCTTATGGGACAGGGCGCAGACTGAAGCTTTCTTT.